This T cell receptor beta chain comes out of a study of molecular identifiers for immune sequencing clone quantification. General study points: Barcode collisions between identical TCR molecules could shrink estimates of highly expanded clone sizes. Among effectors, clones above 20 RNA copies held over 97% of molecules; among naive cells, under 1%.

Researchers sorted naive CD8 T cells as cells that were CD8+CD4-CCR7+CD45RA+. Previously described methods and listed TCR primers were employed for the bulk TCR libraries. TCRdb analysed the PCR reads with MiXCR anew, one entry per CDR3 protein. The sample has under 800,000 distinct CDR3 sequences, 25% seen once. Details on this clonotype: Its target is not known.

The TCR was taken from a human donor in good health. Some libraries in this study had Jurkat cell RNA spiked in. The material sequenced was naive CD8+ T cells from blood, with Jurkat cell RNA spiked in. Subset in this sample: FACS-sorted CD8+CD4-CCR7+CD45RA+ naive T cells.

CDR3 region: CSALSREASYNEQFF. The CDR3 coding sequence is TGCAGTGCCCTCTCCCGGGAGGCCTCCTACAATGAGCAGTTCTTC. The V gene is TRBV20-1, the J gene TRBJ2-1; 7 nucleotides align to TRBD2. Germline V gene sequence: CDR1 DFQATT, CDR2 SNEGSKA (reference sequence). Trimming at V came to 6 bases and at J to 0 bases, leaving 8 bases not matched to a gene. The CDR3 runs to 15 residues.